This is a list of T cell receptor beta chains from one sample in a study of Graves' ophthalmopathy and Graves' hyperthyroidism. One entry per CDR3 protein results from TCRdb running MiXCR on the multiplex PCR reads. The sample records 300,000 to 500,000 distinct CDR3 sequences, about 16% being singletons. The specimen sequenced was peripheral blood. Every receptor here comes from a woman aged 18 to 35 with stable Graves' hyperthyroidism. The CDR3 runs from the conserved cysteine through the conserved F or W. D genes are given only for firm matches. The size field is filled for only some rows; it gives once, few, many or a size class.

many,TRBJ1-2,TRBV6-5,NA,CASSYSAGNRDYGYTF,TGTGCCAGCAGTTACTCGGCGGGGAATCGGGACTATGGCTACACCTTC
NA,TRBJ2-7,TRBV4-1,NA,CASSQARGQEGREQYF,TGCGCCAGCAGCCAGGCTCGCGGACAGGAGGGACGCGAGCAGTACTTC
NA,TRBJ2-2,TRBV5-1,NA,CASSSGLSPRFTGELFF,TGCGCCAGCAGCTCGGGACTTTCCCCCAGGTTCACCGGGGAGCTGTTTTTT
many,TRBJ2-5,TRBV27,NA,CASSFGIRIAETQYF,TGTGCCAGCAGTTTCGGAATACGAATAGCAGAGACCCAGTACTTC
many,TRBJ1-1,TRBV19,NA,CASSIGREGGTEAFF,TGTGCCAGTAGTATAGGGAGGGAGGGAGGAACTGAAGCTTTCTTT
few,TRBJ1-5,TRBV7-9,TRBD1,CASSLLGQGQPQHF,TGTGCCAGCAGCTTACTTGGACAGGGTCAGCCCCAGCATTTT
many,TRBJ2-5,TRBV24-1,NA,CATSDRVRDRETQYF,TGTGCCACCAGTGATCGGGTCCGGGATCGAGAGACCCAGTACTTC
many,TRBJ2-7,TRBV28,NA,CASSFGTLSSYKQYF,TGTGCCAGCAGTTTCGGGACGCTTAGCTCCTACAAGCAGTACTTC
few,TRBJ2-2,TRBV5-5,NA,CASSLVSYTGELFF,TGTGCCAGCAGCTTGGTGTCTTACACCGGGGAGCTGTTTTTT
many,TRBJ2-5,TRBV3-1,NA,CASSLPQGVVETQYF,TGTGCCAGCAGCCTTCCACAGGGAGTTGTGGAGACCCAGTACTTC
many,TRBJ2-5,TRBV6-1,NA,CASSEILTTWETQYF,TGTGCCAGCAGTGAGATCTTGACAACCTGGGAGACCCAGTACTTC
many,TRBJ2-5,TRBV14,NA,CASSRDRDQRRETQYF,TGTGCCAGCAGCCGAGACCGGGACCAAAGGCGGGAGACCCAGTACTTC
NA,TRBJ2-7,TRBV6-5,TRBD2,CASSYEALASPYEQYF,TGTGCCAGCAGTTACGAGGCACTAGCGAGCCCCTACGAGCAGTACTTC
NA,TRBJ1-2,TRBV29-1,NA,CSVALDRNYGYTF,TGCAGCGTCGCCTTAGACAGGAACTATGGCTACACCTTC
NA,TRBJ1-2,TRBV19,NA,CASSIGSMNYGYTF,TGTGCCAGTAGTATAGGTTCGATGAACTATGGCTACACCTTC
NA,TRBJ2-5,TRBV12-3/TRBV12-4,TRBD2,CASRPGTSGSKTQYF,TGTGCCAGCAGACCGGGGACTAGCGGGAGCAAGACCCAGTACTTC
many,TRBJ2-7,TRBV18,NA,CASSPRQVYEQYF,TGTGCCAGCTCACCTAGACAGGTCTACGAGCAGTACTTC
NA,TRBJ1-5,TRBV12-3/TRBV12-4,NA,CASTYDNSDQPQHF,TGTGCCAGCACCTACGACAATAGCGATCAGCCCCAGCATTTT
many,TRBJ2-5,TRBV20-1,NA,CSAPDPYQETQYF,TGCAGTGCCCCGGACCCCTACCAAGAGACCCAGTACTTC
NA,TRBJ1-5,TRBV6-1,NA,CASGSYRAFNQSQHF,TGTGCCAGCGGGAGTTACAGGGCCTTCAATCAGTCCCAGCATTTT
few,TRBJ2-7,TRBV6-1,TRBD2,CASSEVSGSPYEQYF,TGTGCCAGCAGTGAAGTTAGCGGGAGTCCCTACGAGCAGTACTTC
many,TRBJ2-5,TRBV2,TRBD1,CASRMFGQEETQYF,TGTGCCAGCAGGATGTTCGGACAGGAAGAGACCCAGTACTTC
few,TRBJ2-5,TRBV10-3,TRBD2,CAISLLAGGQETQYF,TGTGCCATCAGTCTACTAGCGGGGGGACAAGAGACCCAGTACTTC
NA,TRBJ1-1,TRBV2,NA,CASSSGHLAAFF,TGTGCCAGCAGTTCGGGACATTTGGCAGCTTTCTTT
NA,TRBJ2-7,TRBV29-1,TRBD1,CSVEYSIKPGQGEQYF,TGCAGCGTTGAATACTCCATCAAACCGGGACAGGGTGAGCAGTACTTC
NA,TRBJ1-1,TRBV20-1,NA,CSARGGGGTEAFF,TGCAGTGCTAGAGGTGGTGGCGGCACTGAAGCTTTCTTT
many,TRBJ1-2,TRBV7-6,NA,CASSPGDGENYGYTF,TGTGCCAGCAGCCCTGGAGACGGGGAAAACTATGGCTACACCTTC
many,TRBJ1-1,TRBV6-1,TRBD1,CASSQDRAQGEAFF,TGTGCCAGCAGCCAGGACAGGGCCCAGGGTGAAGCTTTCTTT
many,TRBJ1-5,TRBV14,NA,CASSQEGFGNQPQHF,TGTGCCAGCAGCCAAGAAGGTTTCGGCAATCAGCCCCAGCATTTT
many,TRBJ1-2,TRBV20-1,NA,CSARERNYGYTF,TGCAGTGCTAGAGAAAGGAACTATGGCTACACCTTC
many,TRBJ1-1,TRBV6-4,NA,CASSEAAWHTEAFF,TGTGCCAGCAGTGAGGCGGCTTGGCACACTGAAGCTTTCTTT
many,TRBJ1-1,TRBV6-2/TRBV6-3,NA,CASSQTSDTEAFF,TGTGCCAGCAGCCAAACGTCAGACACTGAAGCTTTCTTT
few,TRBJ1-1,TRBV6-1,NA,CASIPGGTEAFF,TGTGCCAGCATCCCCGGGGGTACTGAAGCTTTCTTT
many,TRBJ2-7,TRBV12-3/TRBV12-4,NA,CASSLNRGYEQYF,TGTGCCAGCAGTTTAAATCGAGGGTACGAGCAGTACTTC
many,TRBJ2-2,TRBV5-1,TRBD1,CASSSRTGANTGELFF,TGCGCCAGCAGCTCACGGACAGGTGCGAACACCGGGGAGCTGTTTTTT
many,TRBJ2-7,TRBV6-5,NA,CAVRGISYEQYF,TGTGCCGTTCGGGGGATATCCTACGAGCAGTACTTC
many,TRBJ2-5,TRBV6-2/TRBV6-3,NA,CASSTDAGDQETQYF,TGTGCCAGCAGCACCGACGCTGGGGACCAAGAGACCCAGTACTTC
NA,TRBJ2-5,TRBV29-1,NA,CSVEGLGSEETQYF,TGCAGCGTTGAGGGACTGGGGTCGGAAGAGACCCAGTACTTC
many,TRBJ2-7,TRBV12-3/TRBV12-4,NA,CASSSQVSYEQYF,TGTGCCAGCAGTTCTCAGGTCTCCTACGAGCAGTACTTC
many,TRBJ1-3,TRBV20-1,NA,CSASGGAGNTIYF,TGCAGTGCTAGTGGAGGGGCAGGAAACACCATATATTTT
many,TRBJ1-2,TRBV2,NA,CASSPGTVDGYTF,TGTGCCAGCAGTCCCGGGACGGTGGATGGCTACACCTTC